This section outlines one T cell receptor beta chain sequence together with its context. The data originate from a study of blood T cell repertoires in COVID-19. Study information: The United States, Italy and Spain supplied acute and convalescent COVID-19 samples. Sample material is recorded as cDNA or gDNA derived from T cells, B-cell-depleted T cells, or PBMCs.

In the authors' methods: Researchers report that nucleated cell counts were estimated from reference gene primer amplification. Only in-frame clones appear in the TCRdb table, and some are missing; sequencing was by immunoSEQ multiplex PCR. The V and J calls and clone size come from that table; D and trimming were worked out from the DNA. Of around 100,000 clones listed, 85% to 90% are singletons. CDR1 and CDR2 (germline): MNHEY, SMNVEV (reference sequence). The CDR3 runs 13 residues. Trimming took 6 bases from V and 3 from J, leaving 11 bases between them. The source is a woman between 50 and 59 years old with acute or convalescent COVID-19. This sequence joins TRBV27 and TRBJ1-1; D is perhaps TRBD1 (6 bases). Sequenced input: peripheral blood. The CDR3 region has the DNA TGTGCCAGCAGGGATACAGGGTACACTGAAGCTTTCTTT. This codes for CASRDTGYTEAFF.